One sample yielded the 7 T cell receptor beta chains listed below, sequenced in a study of T cell changes during pregnancy in multiple sclerosis. The assay was immunoSEQ multiplex PCR, and TCRdb's table has in-frame clones only and misses some. The sample lists 35,000 or so clones, about 90% seen once, with more than 0.4% in the top ten. The specimen was CD4+ T cells from peripheral blood mononuclear cells, collected after pregnancy. Receptor source: a female donor with multiple sclerosis, enrolled in a pregnancy study.

J is TRBJ2-7 and V is TRBV2; TRBD1 matches at 8 bases. Germline V gives CDR1 SNHLY, CDR2 FYNNEI. CDR3 length: 14 amino acids. Germline trimming cut 2 bases from V and 2 bases from J; bases unmatched to any gene: 2. The CDR3 loop is CASSEQGAAYEQYF. DNA for the CDR3: TGTGCCAGCAGTGAACAGGGGGCGGCCTACGAGCAGTACTTC.

This chain connects TRBV15 to TRBJ2-3; no clear D gene. The CDR3 loop spans 14 amino acids. The V end lost 5 bases, the J end lost 2 bases, and 11 bases lay between the germline ends. Germline values: CDR1 LNHNV, CDR2 YYDKDF (reference sequence). The CDR3 DNA follows: TGTGCCACCAGCTCTCGTGGGCCCACAGATACGCAGTATTTT. Protein sequence: CATSSRGPTDTQYF.

This sequence joins TRBV6-1 and TRBJ1-4; D is perhaps TRBD1 (6 bases). V lost 5 bases and J lost 1, with 8 bases in between. The germline V gene has CDR1 MNHNS and CDR2 SASEGT. This CDR3 spans 14 amino acids. CDR3 coding DNA: TGTGCCAGCAGTACAGGGTTAACTAATGAAAAACTGTTTTTT. Translation gives CASSTGLTNEKLFF.

This sequence joins TRBV27 and TRBJ2-7, with TRBD2 matching over 9 bases. This CDR3 is built from 15 residues. J gave up 3 bases and V 5 bases, and 8 bases lay outside the gene matches. The germline gives CDR1 MNHEY, CDR2 SMNVEV (reference sequence). The CDR3 protein is CASSPTSGLGYEQYF. CDR3 sequence (DNA): TGTGCCAGCAGTCCTACTAGCGGGCTTGGCTACGAGCAGTACTTC.

The chain couples TRBV19 to TRBJ2-3; 8 positions agree with TRBD2. Germline CDR1 LNHDA, CDR2 SQIVND (reference sequence). V trimming: 5 bases; J trimming: 0 bases; junction bases outside the gene matches: 7. The CDR3 consists of 16 residues. The DNA for the CDR3 is TGTGCCAGTAGTTATGCCGGGGGGGGGAGCACAGATACGCAGTATTTT. Translated, it gives CASSYAGGGSTDTQYF.

The chain links TRBV6-5 to TRBJ2-2; 7 bases align to TRBD2. Germline V lookup: CDR1 MNHEY, CDR2 SVGAGI. The junction had 10 bases not matched to a gene; V was cut back by 8 bases and J by 7 bases. The CDR3 consists of 14 residues. CDR3 nucleotide sequence: TGTGCCAGCCTCCCTCTGGCGGGGGTCGGGGAGCTGTTTTTT. This gives the protein CASLPLAGVGELFF.

The chain combines TRBV7-9 with TRBJ1-4; 7 positions match TRBD1. CDR3 size: 14 residues. Looked up from germline, CDR1 is SEHNR and CDR2 is FQNEAQ (reference sequence). V lost 6 bases and J lost 8; bases outside the gene matches: 9. CDR3 residues: CASSLDRVSEKLFF. The CDR3 DNA is TGTGCCAGCAGTCTCGACAGGGTTTCGGAAAAACTGTTTTTT.